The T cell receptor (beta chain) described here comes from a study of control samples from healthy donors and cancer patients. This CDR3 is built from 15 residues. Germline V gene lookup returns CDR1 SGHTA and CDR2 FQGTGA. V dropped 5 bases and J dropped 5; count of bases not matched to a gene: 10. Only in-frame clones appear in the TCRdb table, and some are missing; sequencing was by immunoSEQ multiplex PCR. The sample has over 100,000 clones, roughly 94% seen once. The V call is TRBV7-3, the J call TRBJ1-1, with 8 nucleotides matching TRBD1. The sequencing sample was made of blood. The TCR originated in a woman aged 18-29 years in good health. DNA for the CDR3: TGTGCCAGCAGCCTTCTCGGACAGGGCCCTACTGAAGCTTTCTTT. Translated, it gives CASSLLGQGPTEAFF.